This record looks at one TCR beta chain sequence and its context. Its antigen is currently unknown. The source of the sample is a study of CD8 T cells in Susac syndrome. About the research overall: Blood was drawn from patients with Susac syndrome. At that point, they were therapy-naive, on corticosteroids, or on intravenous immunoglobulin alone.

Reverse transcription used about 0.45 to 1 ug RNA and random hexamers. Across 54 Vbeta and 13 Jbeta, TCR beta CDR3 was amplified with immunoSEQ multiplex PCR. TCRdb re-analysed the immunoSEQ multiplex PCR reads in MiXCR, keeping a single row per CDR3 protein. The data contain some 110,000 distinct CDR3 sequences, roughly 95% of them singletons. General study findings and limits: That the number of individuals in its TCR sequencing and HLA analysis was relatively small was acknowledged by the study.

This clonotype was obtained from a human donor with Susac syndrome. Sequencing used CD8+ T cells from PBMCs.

CDR3 sequence reads: CASSESGLDETQYF. The CDR3 DNA follows: TGTGCCAGCAGTGAAAGCGGCTTAGATGAGACCCAGTACTTC. The chain links TRBV2 to TRBJ2-5; a possible D gene is TRBD2 (5 bases). The CDR3 sequence is 14 residues long. Looked up from germline, CDR1 is SNHLY and CDR2 is FYNNEI. The V end lost 2 bases, the J end lost 5 bases, and 12 bases lay between the germline ends.